The 25 T cell receptor beta chains presented below share a single source sample, sequenced in a study of metastatic and nonmetastatic thyroid tumors. MiXCR re-clonotyped the PCR reads for TCRdb. Of over 13,000 clones in the sample, roughly 24% were seen once. Each patient went into thyroid surgery without having received any treatment. Input material: tumor tissue. The receptors derive from a female donor with papillary thyroid cancer or a benign thyroid nodule (not recorded which). Some clones in this sample may be carry-over from other donors' samples.

This clone has a single count. J is TRBJ2-1 and V is TRBV11-2; TRBD2 is a possible D gene (5 bases). With 2 bases removed from V and 6 bases from J, the gap between germline ends came to 8 bases. CDR1 is SGHAT and CDR2 is FQNNGV in the germline V gene. This CDR3 is 13 amino acids long. The CDR3 loop reads CASSLSSVNEQFF. The CDR3, as DNA: TGTGCCAGCAGCTTAAGTAGCGTCAATGAGCAGTTCTTC.

The table lists this clone with many counts. This chain uses TRBV12-5 with TRBJ2-1; TRBD2 aligns across 10 bases. Germline lookup yields CDR1 LGHNT and CDR2 FRNRAP. The CDR3 is 16 amino acids. V trimming: 4 bases; J trimming: 2 bases; junction bases outside the gene matches: 5. CDR3 coding DNA: TGTGCTAGTGGTTCTCGACTAGCGGGCCCCTACAATGAGCAGTTCTTC. Protein sequence: CASGSRLAGPYNEQFF.

This clone was recorded many times. The chain uses TRBV20-1 and TRBJ1-4; D remains ambiguous. This CDR3 has 13 amino acids. Germline-derived CDR1 and CDR2 are DFQATT and SNEGSKA (reference sequence). With 0 bases removed from V and 8 bases from J, the gap between germline ends came to 10 bases. The CDR3 spells CSARDITAEKLFF. The CDR3 DNA reads as TGCAGTGCTAGAGATATCACCGCCGAAAAACTGTTTTTT.

The chain joins TRBV20-1 to TRBJ1-1, with D uncertain. CDR1 and CDR2 (germline): DFQATT, SNEGSKA (reference sequence). The V and J ends lost 2 bases and 1 base respectively, with 5 bases between them. The CDR3 totals 12 residues. This CDR3 reads CSARRGNTEAFF. The CDR3 region has the DNA TGCAGTGCTAGACGCGGGAACACTGAAGCTTTCTTT.

This clone is medium-sized by share. This rearrangement joins TRBV2 to TRBJ1-1; D gene ambiguous. The V end was cut by 3 bases, the J end by 5 bases, with 10 bases between. The CDR3 contains 13 residues. The germline gives CDR1 SNHLY, CDR2 FYNNEI. CDR3 sequence (DNA): TGTGCCAGCAGTGAGGTGGAAGGGACTGAAGCTTTCTTT. Its translation is CASSEVEGTEAFF.

This clone has ten or more counts. A much larger clonotype is one base distant, so this may be a read error. The chain couples TRBV5-1 to TRBJ2-5; D gene uncertain. Germline V gene lookup returns CDR1 SGHRS and CDR2 YFSETQ. The CDR3 contains 14 residues. CDR3 bases: TGCGCCAGCAGCTTGGGGGCAGATCAAGAGGCCCAGTACTTC. It encodes CASSLGADQEAQYF.

There are many counts of this clone. One base away lies a much larger clone, so this may be a sequencing read error. The chain employs TRBV3-1 and TRBJ1-4; D is perhaps TRBD1 (6 bases). CDR3 length: 15 amino acids. Germline V CDR1 and CDR2: LGHDT, YNNKEL (reference sequence). DNA for the CDR3: TGTGCCAGCAGCCAAGACCCAGTGAGGGGGGAAAACCTGTTTTTT. Its translation: CASSQDPVRGENLFF.

The table lists this clone with many counts. The chain has TRBV20-1 and TRBJ2-3; a possible D gene is TRBD1 (5 bases). This CDR3 region has 11 residues. V was pared by 3 bases and J by 4 bases, with 5 bases between. Germline lookup yields CDR1 DFQATT and CDR2 SNEGSKA (reference sequence). In DNA, the CDR3 is TGCAGTGCTAGCAGGGCAGATACGCAGTATTTT. Its protein product is CSASRADTQYF.

This clone was seen a handful of times. Likely a read error: the CDR3 ends without its conserved phenylalanine or tryptophan. The chain recombines TRBV12-3 or TRBV12-4 with TRBJ1-5; no clear D. CDR3 size: 15 residues. The V end was cut by 5 bases, the J end by 7 bases, with 18 bases between. The CDR3 here is CASSRGVGGRQPQHS. Here the CDR3 DNA reads TGTGCCAGCAGTCGCGGTGTCGGTGGACGGCAGCCCCAGCATTCT.

This clone came up a few times. This chain uses TRBV5-1 with TRBJ2-1; 7 bases line up with TRBD2. V shed 5 bases and J 0 bases; nucleotides not matched to a gene: 5. The CDR3 length is 15 residues. Germline assignment: CDR1 SGHRS and CDR2 YFSETQ. The CDR3 here is CASSPSGSSYNEQFF. For the CDR3, the DNA is TGCGCCAGCAGTCCTAGCGGAAGCTCCTACAATGAGCAGTTCTTC.

This clone ranks as medium-sized. V gene TRBV2 combines with J gene TRBJ2-1; no clear D. The V gene lost 0 bases and the J gene lost 6 bases, with 6 bases spanning the gap. In germline, CDR1 is SNHLY, CDR2 FYNNEI. The CDR3 length is 13 residues. The CDR3 protein is CASSEAPANEQFF. The DNA for the CDR3 is TGTGCCAGCAGTGAAGCCCCAGCCAATGAGCAGTTCTTC. The variable domain in full, completed from reference TRBV2 and TRBJ2-1, reads EPEVTQTPSHQVTQMGQEVILRCVPISNHLYFYWYRQILGQKVEFLVSFYNNEISEKSEIFDDQFSVERPDGSNFTLKIRSTKLEDSAMYFCASSEAPANEQFFGPGTRLTVL.

This clone qualifies as medium-sized. Its ends do not fully match the called genes, so a read error is possible. The chain is built from TRBV5-1 and TRBJ1-2; tentatively, D is TRBD1 (6 bases). Germline V lookup: CDR1 SGHRS, CDR2 YFSETQ. The CDR3 is 17 residues long. In DNA, the CDR3 is TGCGCCAGCAGCCTAAACATTGCCCCCGGGACAAACTACGGCTACACCTTC. As protein: CASSLNIAPGTNYGYTF.

By share, this clone counts as medium-sized (0.01 to 0.1%). This rearrangement joins TRBV19 to TRBJ1-2; D is unresolved. This CDR3 has 18 amino acids. Trimming took 5 bases from V and 8 from J, leaving 30 bases between them. Germline lookup yields CDR1 LNHDA and CDR2 SQIVND (reference sequence). CDR3: CASSPKGGFDILSRGYTF. The CDR3 region has the DNA TGTGCCAGTAGTCCTAAGGGAGGGTTTGACATCCTCTCTAGGGGCTACACCTTC. Variable domain in full (rest from reference TRBV19 and TRBJ1-2): DGGITQSPKYLFRKEGQNVTLSCEQNLNHDAMYWYRQDPGQGLRLIYYSQIVNDFQKGDIAEGYSVSREKKESFPLTVTSAQKNPTAFYLCASSPKGGFDILSRGYTFGSGTRLTVV.

The chain joins TRBV3-1 to TRBJ2-7, with D possibly TRBD2 on 6 matching bases. The CDR3 contains 16 residues. Germline CDR1 LGHDT, CDR2 YNNKEL (reference sequence). Trimming cost V 0 bases and J 3 bases, with 15 bases left between them. The CDR3 spells CASSQDYGGGNYEQYF. Written as DNA, the CDR3 is TGTGCCAGCAGCCAAGATTATGGGGGAGGAAACTACGAGCAGTACTTC.

This clone was seen repeatedly, ten times or more. The chain is built from TRBV28 and TRBJ1-5; D is undetermined. V was shortened by 2 bases and J by 0 bases, with 8 bases between the two germline ends. CDR3 length: 15 residues. The V gene's germline CDR1 is MDHEN and CDR2 SYDVKM. CDR3 in DNA: TGTGCCAGCAGTTTAGGGAGCTATAGCAATCAGCCCCAGCATTTT. Encoded protein: CASSLGSYSNQPQHF.

The gene calls are TRBV20-1 and TRBJ2-7, with a possible D match to TRBD2 (5 bases). CDR1 and CDR2 (germline): DFQATT, SNEGSKA (reference sequence). The V and J ends lost 6 bases and 3 bases respectively, with 15 bases between them. This CDR3 is 13 amino acids long. The CDR3 loop reads CSALTEGGYEQYF. Written as DNA, the CDR3 is TGCAGTGCCCTGACCGAGGGCGGCTACGAGCAGTACTTC.

The rearrangement uses TRBV7-8 and TRBJ2-1, with 9 nucleotides matching TRBD2. CDR3 length equals 15 residues. Germline CDR1 is SGHVS and CDR2 is FQNEAQ. Trimming took 6 bases from V and 8 from J; bases not matched to a gene: 11. CDR3 sequence: CASRKSLAGVDEQFF. The DNA for the CDR3 is TGTGCCAGCAGAAAAAGCTTAGCGGGGGTAGATGAGCAGTTCTTC.

CDR3 in DNA: TGTGCCAGCAGCTTAGTTGCGGTCACAGATACGCAGTATTTT. Encoded protein: CASSLVAVTDTQYF. V is TRBV7-2 and J is TRBJ2-3; D gene uncertain. The V end was cut by 1 base, the J end by 2 bases, with 7 bases between. Germline CDR1 and CDR2: SGHTA and FQGNSA. This CDR3 is built from 14 residues.

The chain carries TRBV11-1 and TRBJ2-3; 12 bases line up with TRBD2. Germline CDR1 and CDR2: SGHAT and FQDESV (reference sequence). The trim removed 0 bases at V and 13 bases at J, leaving 20 bases unmatched. The CDR3 runs 19 residues. As DNA, the CDR3 is TGTGCCAGCAGCTTAGCTTGGCGGACTGGACTAGCGGGGACAGATAAGAAGTATTTT. Its translation is CASSLAWRTGLAGTDKKYF.

The sample holds many counts of this clone. The chain links TRBV2 to TRBJ2-6; the D is unclear. CDR1 SNHLY and CDR2 FYNNEI come from the germline V gene. Trimming removed 7 bases at V and 7 bases at J, with 11 bases between. The CDR3 has 13 amino acids. The CDR3 here is CASTPETANVLTF. The CDR3 DNA is TGTGCCAGCACCCCTGAGACTGCCAACGTCCTGACTTTC. Full variable domain (remainder filled in from reference TRBV2 and TRBJ2-6): EPEVTQTPSHQVTQMGQEVILRCVPISNHLYFYWYRQILGQKVEFLVSFYNNEISEKSEIFDDQFSVERPDGSNFTLKIRSTKLEDSAMYFCASTPETANVLTFGAGSRLTVL.

This clone showed up many times. The rearrangement uses TRBV6-5 and TRBJ1-5; weak D call: TRBD1 (5 bases). CDR3 length: 14 amino acids. V was shortened by 2 bases and J by 10 bases, with 15 bases between the two germline ends. Per germline, CDR1 MNHEY and CDR2 SVGAGI. CDR3 bases: TGTGCCAGCAGTTACATCCGGGGGTCGGAACCCCAGCATTTT. Translation: CASSYIRGSEPQHF.

This clone has only a few counts. The genes are TRBV2 and TRBJ2-5, with TRBD2 as a possible D gene (5 bases). Trimming stripped 6 bases from V and 5 bases from J, with 13 bases between. Germline V gene lookup returns CDR1 SNHLY and CDR2 FYNNEI. The CDR3 covers 13 residues. In DNA form, the CDR3 reads TGTGCCAGCAGCCCCGGGATAGTTGAGACCCAGTACTTC. This gives the protein CASSPGIVETQYF.

This clone was found many times. A read error may explain this, as a much larger clone is one base away. The same CDR3 can be traced to other DNA sequences in this sample. The V and J genes are TRBV15 and TRBJ1-5; 7 bases fit TRBD1. This CDR3 spans 15 amino acids. The germline V gene has CDR1 LNHNV and CDR2 YYDKDF (reference sequence). The DNA of the CDR3 is TGTGCCACCAGCCGGGACAGCCATAGCAATCAGCCTCAGCATTTT. It translates to CATSRDSHSNQPQHF.

On this clone itself: One end of the junction is discordant with germline, which a read error may explain. The gene calls are TRBV4-2 and TRBJ2-3; D is tentatively TRBD1 or TRBD2 (5 bases each). Germline lookup yields CDR1 LGHNA and CDR2 YNFKEQ. This CDR3 comprises 14 residues. In DNA, the CDR3 is TGTTCCAGTAGCCAAGACAGAGGGTCAGATACGCAGTATTTT. It is translated as CSSSQDRGSDTQYF.

The chain uses TRBV7-9 and TRBJ2-7, with D unclear. Germline assignment: CDR1 SEHNR and CDR2 FQNEAQ (reference sequence). V was cut by 1 base and J by 6 bases, with 13 bases left in between. The CDR3 sequence is 14 residues long. The CDR3 coding sequence is TGTGCCAGCAGCTTAGATTATGGAGTGCCCGAGCAGTACTTC. As protein: CASSLDYGVPEQYF. Full variable domain (remainder filled in from reference TRBV7-9 and TRBJ2-7): DTGVSQNPRHKITKRGQNVTFRCDPISEHNRLYWYRQTLGQGPEFLTYFQNEAQLEKSRLLSDRFSAERPKGSFSTLEIQRTEQGDSAMYLCASSLDYGVPEQYFGPGTRLTVT.